The clone carrying this T cell receptor (beta chain) has a handful of counts. Germline CDR1 reads MDHEN; CDR2 reads SYDVKM. The V segment lost 6 bases and the J segment 7 bases; nucleotides outside the gene matches: 6. The CDR3 is 14 residues long. TCRdb's copy holds only in-frame clones and misses some; the assay was immunoSEQ multiplex PCR. The profile shows about 130,000 clones, around 88% of them singletons. The data were taken from a study of blood T cell repertoires in COVID-19. Background on the study: COVID-19 samples from acute and convalescent phases originated in the United States, Italy and Spain. Sample material is recorded as cDNA or gDNA derived from T cells, B-cell-depleted T cells, or PBMCs.

The chain has TRBV28 and TRBJ1-4; TRBD1 matches at 9 bases. The origin of this receptor is a man in his forties or fifties with acute or convalescent COVID-19. Sequencing was performed on peripheral blood. The CDR3: CASRARTGVEKLFF. Written as DNA, the CDR3 is TGTGCCAGCAGAGCGAGGACAGGGGTTGAAAAACTGTTTTTT. The entire variable domain, with the rest obtained from reference TRBV28 and TRBJ1-4, is as follows: DVKVTQSSRYLVKRTGEKVFLECVQDMDHENMFWYRQDPGLGLRLIYFSYDVKMKEKGDIPEGYSVSREKKERFSLILESASTNQTSMYLCASRARTGVEKLFFGSGTQLSVL.